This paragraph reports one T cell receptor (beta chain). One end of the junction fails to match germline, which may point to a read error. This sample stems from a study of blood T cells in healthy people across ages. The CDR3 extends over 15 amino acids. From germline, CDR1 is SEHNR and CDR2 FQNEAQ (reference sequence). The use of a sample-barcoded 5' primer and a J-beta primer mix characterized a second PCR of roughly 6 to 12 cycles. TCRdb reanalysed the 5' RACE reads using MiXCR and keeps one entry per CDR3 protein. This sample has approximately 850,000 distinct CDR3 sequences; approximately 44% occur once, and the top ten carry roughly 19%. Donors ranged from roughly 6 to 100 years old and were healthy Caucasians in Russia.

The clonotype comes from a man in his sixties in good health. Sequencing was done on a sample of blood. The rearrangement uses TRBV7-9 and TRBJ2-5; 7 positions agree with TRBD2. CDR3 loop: CASTQQGDYQGTQYF. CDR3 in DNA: TGTGCCAGCACCCAACAAGGGGACTACCAAGGGACCCAGTACTTC.